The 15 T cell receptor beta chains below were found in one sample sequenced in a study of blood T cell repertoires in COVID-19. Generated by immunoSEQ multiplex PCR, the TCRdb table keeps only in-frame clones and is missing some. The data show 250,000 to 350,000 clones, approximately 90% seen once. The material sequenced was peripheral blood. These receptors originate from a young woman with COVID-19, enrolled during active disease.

The CDR3 loop reads CSALLRGGESNQPQHF. In nucleotides, the CDR3 is TGCAGCGCCCTACTTCGGGGAGGGGAAAGCAATCAGCCCCAGCATTTT. The J gene is TRBJ1-5, the V gene TRBV29-1; tentatively, D is TRBD1 (5 bases). The V and J ends lost 7 bases and 1 base respectively, with 20 bases between them. CDR3 length: 16 residues. Looked up from germline, CDR1 is SQVTM and CDR2 is ANQGSEA.

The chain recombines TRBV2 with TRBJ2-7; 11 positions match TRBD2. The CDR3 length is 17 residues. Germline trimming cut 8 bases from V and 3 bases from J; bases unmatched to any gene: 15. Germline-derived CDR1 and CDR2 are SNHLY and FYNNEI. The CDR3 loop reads CASWGTGTSGTYYEQYF. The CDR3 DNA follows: TGTGCCAGCTGGGGCACCGGGACTAGCGGAACTTACTACGAGCAGTACTTC.

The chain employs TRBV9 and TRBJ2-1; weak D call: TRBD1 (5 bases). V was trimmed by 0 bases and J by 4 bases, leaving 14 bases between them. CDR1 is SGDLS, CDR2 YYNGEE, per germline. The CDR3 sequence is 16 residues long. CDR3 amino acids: CASSVDGLGRYNEQFF. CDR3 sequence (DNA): TGTGCCAGCAGCGTAGATGGTCTGGGGCGGTACAATGAGCAGTTCTTC.

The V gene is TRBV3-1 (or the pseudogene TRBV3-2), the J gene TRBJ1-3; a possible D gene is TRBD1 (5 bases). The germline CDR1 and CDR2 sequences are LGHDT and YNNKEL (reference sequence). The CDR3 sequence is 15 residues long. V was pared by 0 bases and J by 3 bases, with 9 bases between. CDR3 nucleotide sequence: TGTGCCAGCAGCCAAGAGCAGGGAAGTGGAAACACCATATATTTT. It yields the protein CASSQEQGSGNTIYF.

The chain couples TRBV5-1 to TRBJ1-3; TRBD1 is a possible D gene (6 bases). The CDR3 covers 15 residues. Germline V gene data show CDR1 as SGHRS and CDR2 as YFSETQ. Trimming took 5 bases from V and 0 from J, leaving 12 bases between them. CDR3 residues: CASRPGQSSGNTIYF. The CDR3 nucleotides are TGCGCCAGCAGGCCGGGACAAAGCTCTGGAAACACCATATATTTT.

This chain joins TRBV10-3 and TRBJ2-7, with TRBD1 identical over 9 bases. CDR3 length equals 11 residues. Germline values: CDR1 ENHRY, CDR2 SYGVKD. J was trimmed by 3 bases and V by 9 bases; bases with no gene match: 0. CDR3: CAMGQGYEQYF. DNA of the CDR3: TGTGCCATGGGACAGGGCTACGAGCAGTACTTC.

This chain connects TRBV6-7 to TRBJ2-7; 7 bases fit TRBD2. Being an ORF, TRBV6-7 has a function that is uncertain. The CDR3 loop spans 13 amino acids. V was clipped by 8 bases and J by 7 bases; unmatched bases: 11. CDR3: CASEAGPPGEQYF. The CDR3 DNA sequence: TGTGCCAGCGAAGCGGGACCCCCGGGTGAGCAGTACTTC.

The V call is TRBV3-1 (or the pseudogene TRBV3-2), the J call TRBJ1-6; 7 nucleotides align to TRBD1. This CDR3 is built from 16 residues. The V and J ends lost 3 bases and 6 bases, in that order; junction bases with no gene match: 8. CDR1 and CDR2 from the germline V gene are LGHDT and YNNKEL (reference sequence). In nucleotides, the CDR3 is TGTGCCAGCAGCCACGATGGACAGGTCGCTAATTCACCCCTCCACTTT. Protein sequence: CASSHDGQVANSPLHF.

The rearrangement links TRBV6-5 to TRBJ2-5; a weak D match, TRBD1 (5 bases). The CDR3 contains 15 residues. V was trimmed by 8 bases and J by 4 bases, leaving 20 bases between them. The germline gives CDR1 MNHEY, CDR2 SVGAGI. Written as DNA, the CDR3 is TGTGCCAGCTCCCCTTACACTGGGGCTGGAGAGACCCAGTACTTC. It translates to CASSPYTGAGETQYF.

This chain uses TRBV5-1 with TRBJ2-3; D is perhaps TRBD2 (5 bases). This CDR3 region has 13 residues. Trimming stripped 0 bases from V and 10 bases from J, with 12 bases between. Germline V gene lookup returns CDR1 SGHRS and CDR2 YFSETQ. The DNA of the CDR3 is TGCGCCAGCAGCTTGGGGGAGCTCAGGCCGCAGTATTTT. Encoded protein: CASSLGELRPQYF.

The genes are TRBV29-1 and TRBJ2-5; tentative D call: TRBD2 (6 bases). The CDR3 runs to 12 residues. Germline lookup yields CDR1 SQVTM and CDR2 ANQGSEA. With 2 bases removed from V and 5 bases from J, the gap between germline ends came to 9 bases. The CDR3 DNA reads TGCAGCGTTGAAAGTCTAGCGGAGACCCAGTACTTC. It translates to CSVESLAETQYF.

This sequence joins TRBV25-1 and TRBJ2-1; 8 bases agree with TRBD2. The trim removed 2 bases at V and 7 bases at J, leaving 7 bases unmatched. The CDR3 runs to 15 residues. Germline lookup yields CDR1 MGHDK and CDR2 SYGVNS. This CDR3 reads CASSEEGLGRNEQFF. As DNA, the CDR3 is TGTGCCAGCAGTGAAGAGGGACTAGGTCGGAATGAGCAGTTCTTC.

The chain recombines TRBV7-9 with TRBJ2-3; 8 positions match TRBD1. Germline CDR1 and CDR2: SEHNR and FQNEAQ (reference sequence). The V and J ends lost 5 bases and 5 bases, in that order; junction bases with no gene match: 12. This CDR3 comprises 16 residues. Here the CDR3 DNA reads TGTGCCAGCAGCCCTGAACAGGGGGAATACGAAGATACGCAGTATTTT. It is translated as CASSPEQGEYEDTQYF.

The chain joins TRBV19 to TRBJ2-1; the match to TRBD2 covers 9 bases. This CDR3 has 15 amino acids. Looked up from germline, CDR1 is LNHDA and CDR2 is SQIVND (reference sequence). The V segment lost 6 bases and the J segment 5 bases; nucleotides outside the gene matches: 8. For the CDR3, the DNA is TGTGCCAGTAGCCTAGCGGGATTAACCCACAATGAGCAGTTCTTC. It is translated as CASSLAGLTHNEQFF.

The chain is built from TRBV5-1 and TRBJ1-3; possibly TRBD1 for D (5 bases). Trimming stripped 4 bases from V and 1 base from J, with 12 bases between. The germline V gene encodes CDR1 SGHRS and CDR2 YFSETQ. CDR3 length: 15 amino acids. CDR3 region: CASSKSGGSGNTIYF. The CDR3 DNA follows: TGCGCCAGCAGCAAAAGTGGGGGGTCTGGAAACACCATATATTTT.